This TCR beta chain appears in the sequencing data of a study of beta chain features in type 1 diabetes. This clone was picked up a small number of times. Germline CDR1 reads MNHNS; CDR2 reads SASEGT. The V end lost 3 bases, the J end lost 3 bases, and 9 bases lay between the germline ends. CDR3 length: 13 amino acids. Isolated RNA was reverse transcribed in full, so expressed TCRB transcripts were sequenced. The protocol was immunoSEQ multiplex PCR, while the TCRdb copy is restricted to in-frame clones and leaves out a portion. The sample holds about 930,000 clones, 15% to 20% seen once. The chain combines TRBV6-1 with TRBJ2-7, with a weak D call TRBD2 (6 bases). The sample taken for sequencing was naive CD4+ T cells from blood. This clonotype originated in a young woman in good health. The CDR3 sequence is CASSETRNYEQYF. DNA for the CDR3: TGTGCCAGCAGTGAGACTAGAAACTACGAGCAGTACTTC.